Listed below are T cell receptor beta chains from one sample, sequenced in a study of CD8 T cells in ankylosing spondylitis. TCRdb re-derived calls from the 5' RACE reads in MiXCR, one entry per CDR3 protein. The sample has about 240,000 distinct CDR3 sequences, around 10% seen once; the top ten hold roughly 6.8%. Specimen: blood, either unsorted or a sorted T cell fraction (not recorded which). The receptor source for this set is a male donor with ankylosing spondylitis or in good health (not recorded which). The CDR3 runs from the conserved cysteine through the conserved F or W. The order of the fields is CDR3 length, J gene, V gene, clone size, D gene, CDR3 protein, CDR3 DNA. A D gene is named only where the DNA matches it firmly. Not all rows give a size; the values are once, few, many and, for expanded clones, a class.

len: 15
j_gene: TRBJ1-6
v_gene: TRBV28
abundance: few
d_gene: -
CDR3aa: CASRRQPTGNSPLHF
CDR3nt: TGTGCCAGCAGACGACAGCCTACCGGTAATTCACCCCTCCACTTT

len: 15
j_gene: TRBJ2-1
v_gene: TRBV20-1
abundance: few
d_gene: -
CDR3aa: CSAKGLWSSYNEQFF
CDR3nt: TGCAGTGCTAAAGGACTATGGAGCTCCTACAATGAGCAGTTCTTC

len: 15
j_gene: TRBJ2-7
v_gene: TRBV11-2
abundance: many
d_gene: TRBD1
CDR3aa: CASSLGWTGDYEQYF
CDR3nt: TGTGCCAGCAGCCTGGGTTGGACAGGGGACTACGAGCAGTACTTC

len: 19
j_gene: TRBJ2-3
v_gene: TRBV7-3
abundance: many
d_gene: -
CDR3aa: CASSLWGPGATFGTDTQYF
CDR3nt: TGTGCCAGCAGCTTATGGGGCCCCGGGGCTACCTTTGGCACAGATACGCAGTATTTT

len: 20
j_gene: TRBJ1-5
v_gene: TRBV6-2/TRBV6-3
abundance: many
d_gene: -
CDR3aa: CASSYSADSNLNTGNQPQHF
CDR3nt: TGTGCCAGCAGTTACTCGGCGGATAGCAACCTTAATACCGGCAATCAGCCCCAGCATTTT

len: 14
j_gene: TRBJ1-1
v_gene: TRBV6-1
abundance: many
d_gene: -
CDR3aa: CASRPPLGIPKAFF
CDR3nt: TGTGCCAGCAGACCACCGTTAGGGATCCCTAAAGCTTTCTTT

len: 16
j_gene: TRBJ1-2
v_gene: TRBV5-1
abundance: many
d_gene: TRBD1
CDR3aa: CASRPPRTTGSYGYTF
CDR3nt: TGCGCCAGCAGACCCCCTCGTACGACAGGGTCATATGGCTACACCTTC

len: 13
j_gene: TRBJ2-1
v_gene: TRBV20-1
abundance: -
d_gene: -
CDR3aa: CSASFPSYNEQFF
CDR3nt: TGCAGTGCTAGTTTTCCGTCTTACAATGAGCAGTTCTTC

len: 14
j_gene: TRBJ1-1
v_gene: TRBV6-5
abundance: many
d_gene: -
CDR3aa: CASSYGSRGTSLFF
CDR3nt: TGTGCCAGCAGTTACGGGTCTCGGGGGACAAGCCTTTTCTTT

len: 16
j_gene: TRBJ2-2
v_gene: TRBV11-2
abundance: few
d_gene: TRBD2
CDR3aa: CASSFLKREGPGELFF
CDR3nt: TGTGCCAGCAGCTTCCTGAAGCGGGAGGGCCCCGGGGAGCTGTTTTTT

len: 15
j_gene: TRBJ1-5
v_gene: TRBV6-1
abundance: -
d_gene: TRBD1
CDR3aa: CASRRTGDFNQPQHF
CDR3nt: TGTGCCAGCAGGAGGACAGGGGATTTTAATCAGCCCCAGCATTTT

len: 15
j_gene: TRBJ1-1
v_gene: TRBV7-2
abundance: many
d_gene: TRBD1
CDR3aa: CASSPRDSFNTEAFF
CDR3nt: TGTGCCAGCAGCCCTAGGGACAGCTTCAACACTGAAGCTTTCTTT

len: 18
j_gene: TRBJ2-2
v_gene: TRBV12-3/TRBV12-4
abundance: many
d_gene: TRBD1
CDR3aa: CASSRRDRGLSNTGELFF
CDR3nt: TGTGCCAGCAGTAGACGGGACAGGGGGCTTTCCAACACCGGGGAGCTGTTTTTT

len: 14
j_gene: TRBJ1-4
v_gene: TRBV3-1
abundance: many
d_gene: -
CDR3aa: CASSQGTANEKLFF
CDR3nt: TGTGCCAGCAGCCAAGGGACGGCTAATGAAAAACTGTTTTTT

len: 17
j_gene: TRBJ2-1
v_gene: TRBV5-1
abundance: many
d_gene: TRBD2
CDR3aa: CASSLFVGTSGSDEQFF
CDR3nt: TGCGCCAGCAGCTTGTTTGTCGGGACTAGCGGGAGTGATGAGCAGTTCTTC

len: 13
j_gene: TRBJ1-1
v_gene: TRBV9
abundance: few
d_gene: -
CDR3aa: CASSPRELSEAFF
CDR3nt: TGTGCCAGCAGCCCTAGGGAGTTGTCTGAAGCTTTCTTT

len: 12
j_gene: TRBJ2-2
v_gene: TRBV29-1
abundance: many
d_gene: -
CDR3aa: CSAGENTGELFF
CDR3nt: TGCAGCGCAGGGGAAAACACCGGGGAGCTGTTTTTT

len: 16
j_gene: TRBJ1-4
v_gene: TRBV5-1
abundance: -
d_gene: -
CDR3aa: CASSLDPSGSNEKLFF
CDR3nt: TGCGCCAGCAGCTTGGATCCGTCAGGGTCCAATGAAAAACTGTTTTTT

len: 12
j_gene: TRBJ2-7
v_gene: TRBV29-1
abundance: few
d_gene: -
CDR3aa: CSVVTVSYEQYF
CDR3nt: TGCAGCGTTGTAACAGTTTCCTACGAGCAGTACTTC

len: 19
j_gene: TRBJ1-1
v_gene: TRBV5-1
abundance: few
d_gene: -
CDR3aa: CASSPKTGPTLLMNTEAFF
CDR3nt: TGCGCCAGCAGCCCAAAGACCGGTCCCACCCTCCTAATGAACACTGAAGCTTTCTTT

len: 14
j_gene: TRBJ1-1
v_gene: TRBV5-1
abundance: -
d_gene: -
CDR3aa: CASSEGNMNTEAFF
CDR3nt: TGCGCCAGCAGCGAGGGGAACATGAACACTGAAGCTTTCTTT

len: 15
j_gene: TRBJ2-2
v_gene: TRBV20-1
abundance: many
d_gene: -
CDR3aa: CSAPGLSGRTGELFF
CDR3nt: TGCAGTGCCCCTGGACTTTCCGGGCGGACCGGGGAGCTGTTTTTT

len: 14
j_gene: TRBJ2-2
v_gene: TRBV6-1
abundance: few
d_gene: -
CDR3aa: CASSEGEETGELFF
CDR3nt: TGTGCCAGCAGTGAAGGGGAGGAAACCGGGGAGCTGTTTTTT

len: 14
j_gene: TRBJ1-5
v_gene: TRBV20-1
abundance: many
d_gene: -
CDR3aa: CSARESGGDQPQHF
CDR3nt: TGCAGTGCTAGGGAGTCTGGGGGGGATCAGCCCCAGCATTTT

len: 15
j_gene: TRBJ1-2
v_gene: TRBV5-1
abundance: -
d_gene: TRBD1
CDR3aa: CASSPDRGSRGGYTF
CDR3nt: TGCGCCAGCAGCCCAGACAGGGGCTCGCGAGGGGGCTACACCTTC

len: 13
j_gene: TRBJ1-5
v_gene: TRBV27
abundance: -
d_gene: -
CDR3aa: CASSLAVYQPQHF
CDR3nt: TGTGCCAGCAGTTTGGCAGTCTATCAGCCCCAGCATTTT

len: 14
j_gene: TRBJ2-1
v_gene: TRBV12-3/TRBV12-4
abundance: few
d_gene: TRBD1
CDR3aa: CASSPQGARNEQFF
CDR3nt: TGTGCCAGCAGTCCACAGGGGGCTCGCAATGAGCAGTTCTTC

len: 13
j_gene: TRBJ2-7
v_gene: TRBV6-5
abundance: -
d_gene: TRBD1
CDR3aa: CASRGQGLYEQYF
CDR3nt: TGTGCCAGCAGGGGACAGGGGCTTTACGAGCAGTACTTC

len: 15
j_gene: TRBJ2-5
v_gene: TRBV6-1
abundance: few
d_gene: -
CDR3aa: CASMDSGDIEETQYF
CDR3nt: TGTGCCAGCATGGATTCGGGAGACATAGAAGAGACCCAGTACTTC

len: 12
j_gene: TRBJ2-7
v_gene: TRBV20-1
abundance: -
d_gene: -
CDR3aa: CSAMDKFYEQYF
CDR3nt: TGCAGTGCTATGGACAAGTTCTACGAGCAGTACTTC

len: 15
j_gene: TRBJ2-1
v_gene: TRBV7-2
abundance: few
d_gene: TRBD2
CDR3aa: CASSFHGGATNEQFF
CDR3nt: TGTGCCAGCAGCTTCCACGGGGGGGCGACCAATGAGCAGTTCTTC

len: 12
j_gene: TRBJ2-1
v_gene: TRBV20-1
abundance: -
d_gene: -
CDR3aa: CSASGVYNEQFF
CDR3nt: TGCAGTGCTAGCGGGGTTTACAATGAGCAGTTCTTC

len: 12
j_gene: TRBJ2-1
v_gene: TRBV4-2
abundance: many
d_gene: -
CDR3aa: CASSQTHDEQFF
CDR3nt: TGTGCCAGCAGCCAGACGCACGATGAGCAGTTCTTC

len: 15
j_gene: TRBJ2-1
v_gene: TRBV9
abundance: -
d_gene: -
CDR3aa: CASSVDTGGGNEQFF
CDR3nt: TGTGCCAGCAGCGTAGATACGGGGGGCGGGAATGAGCAGTTCTTC

len: 17
j_gene: TRBJ2-2
v_gene: TRBV4-1
abundance: few
d_gene: TRBD1
CDR3aa: CASSQAGTGVSTGELFF
CDR3nt: TGCGCCAGCAGCCAAGCCGGGACAGGGGTTTCCACCGGGGAGCTGTTTTTT

len: 16
j_gene: TRBJ2-1
v_gene: TRBV28
abundance: many
d_gene: TRBD2
CDR3aa: CASTPIRGLAGNEQFF
CDR3nt: TGTGCCAGCACCCCAATTAGAGGCCTAGCGGGCAATGAGCAGTTCTTC

len: 14
j_gene: TRBJ2-4
v_gene: TRBV5-6
abundance: many
d_gene: -
CDR3aa: CASSTMRVTDIQYF
CDR3nt: TGTGCCAGCAGCACGATGCGGGTGACGGACATTCAGTACTTC

len: 14
j_gene: TRBJ2-2
v_gene: TRBV12-3/TRBV12-4
abundance: many
d_gene: -
CDR3aa: CASSLVDLVGELFF
CDR3nt: TGTGCCAGCAGTTTAGTGGATCTAGTCGGGGAGCTGTTTTTT

len: 15
j_gene: TRBJ1-5
v_gene: TRBV5-5
abundance: many
d_gene: -
CDR3aa: CASSLGQYSNQPQHF
CDR3nt: TGTGCCAGCAGCTTAGGGCAGTATAGCAATCAGCCCCAGCATTTT

len: 14
j_gene: TRBJ1-5
v_gene: TRBV10-3
abundance: many
d_gene: TRBD1
CDR3aa: CAIGGTAYNQPQHF
CDR3nt: TGTGCCATCGGAGGGACAGCTTATAATCAGCCCCAGCATTTT

len: 11
j_gene: TRBJ2-2
v_gene: TRBV7-8
abundance: -
d_gene: -
CDR3aa: CATSPTGELFF
CDR3nt: TGTGCCACTAGCCCCACCGGGGAGCTGTTTTTT

len: 20
j_gene: TRBJ2-1
v_gene: TRBV24-1
abundance: few
d_gene: TRBD2
CDR3aa: CVTSDLQDPTSGSSYNEQFF
CDR3nt: TGTGTCACCAGTGATTTGCAAGACCCCACTAGCGGGAGCTCCTACAATGAGCAGTTCTTC

len: 13
j_gene: TRBJ1-1
v_gene: TRBV3-1
abundance: few
d_gene: -
CDR3aa: CASSRIAEGGAFF
CDR3nt: TGTGCCAGCAGTCGGATAGCTGAAGGGGGAGCTTTCTTT

len: 16
j_gene: TRBJ1-5
v_gene: TRBV12-3/TRBV12-4
abundance: few
d_gene: -
CDR3aa: CASSFYSELSNQPQHF
CDR3nt: TGTGCCAGCAGTTTTTATTCGGAACTTAGCAATCAGCCCCAGCATTTT

len: 17
j_gene: TRBJ2-2
v_gene: TRBV21-1
abundance: many
d_gene: -
CDR3aa: CASSKTADRGPSPSPFF
CDR3nt: TGTGCCAGCAGCAAAACGGCGGACAGGGGACCTTCACCCTCCCCGTTTTTT

len: 14
j_gene: TRBJ2-7
v_gene: TRBV29-1
abundance: many
d_gene: TRBD1
CDR3aa: CSAVGFTGDYEQYF
CDR3nt: TGCAGCGCCGTAGGCTTTACAGGGGACTACGAGCAGTACTTC

len: 15
j_gene: TRBJ2-1
v_gene: TRBV20-1
abundance: many
d_gene: TRBD2
CDR3aa: CSAPSGTRTYNEQFF
CDR3nt: TGCAGTGCCCCGTCCGGGACTAGGACTTACAATGAGCAGTTCTTC

len: 14
j_gene: TRBJ2-5
v_gene: TRBV6-2/TRBV6-3
abundance: many
d_gene: -
CDR3aa: CASALQEIQETQYF
CDR3nt: TGTGCCAGCGCCTTACAGGAAATCCAAGAGACCCAGTACTTC